These 29 T cell receptor beta chains were sequenced from one sample in a study of T cell clonality in common variable immunodeficiency. The data were produced by immunoSEQ multiplex PCR, yet TCRdb's version contains in-frame clones alone and is incomplete. The sample shows tens of thousands of clones, no singletons; the ten largest hold under 4.5%. The specimen was peripheral blood mononuclear cells. The receptors shown here come from a person aged 18-69 years in good health.

This clone showed up many times. The sequence runs out 3 residues before the end of the CDR3; the remainder is reconstructed from the germline J gene. The V and J genes are TRBV5-1 and TRBJ2-5, with 11 bases identical to TRBD2. V shed 3 bases and J 5 bases; nucleotides not matched to a gene: 12. CDR3 length: 17 amino acids. CDR1 SGHRS and CDR2 YFSETQ come from the germline V gene. The sequenced CDR3 bases are TGCGCCAGCAGCTCCGGACTAGCGGGTTATGTGGTGGAGACC. The encoded protein is CASSSGLAGYVVET. Given in full, the CDR3 is CASSSGLAGYVVETQYF.

The table lists this clone with many counts. From the germline J gene comes the end of the CDR3, since the read stops 3 residues before it. The V gene is TRBV19, the J gene TRBJ1-1, with D possibly TRBD1 on 5 matching bases. Germline loops: CDR1 LNHDA, CDR2 SQIVND (reference sequence). V shed 4 bases and J shed 6 bases, with 15 bases lying between them. The CDR3 is 14 residues long. CDR3 amino acids: CASSTGPGDPEAFF. CDR3 DNA (partial): TGTGCCAGTAGTACCGGACCGGGGGACCCTGAA.

This clone was detected ten times or more. The read halts 3 residues ahead of the CDR3 end, with the missing end drawn from the germline J gene. This chain links TRBV10-1 with TRBJ2-2, with 8 bases lining up with TRBD2. Germline CDR1 WNHNN, CDR2 SYGVQD (reference sequence). The ends lost 2 bases at V and 1 base at J; junction bases unmatched: 3. The CDR3 covers 16 residues. The CDR3 here is CASSETSGMNTGELFF. CDR3 DNA (partial): TGCGCCAGCAGTGAGACTAGCGGAATGAACACCGGGGAG.

This clone came up many times. The read falls 3 residues short of the CDR3 end, and the missing part is taken from the germline J gene. The chain couples TRBV5-1 to TRBJ2-2; tentative D call: TRBD1 (6 bases). The V gene's germline CDR1 is SGHRS and CDR2 YFSETQ. This CDR3 region has 16 residues. Incomplete CDR3 DNA: TGCGCCAGCAGCTTGGGGCCAGGGGTCGGGGCCAACGTG. Its translation is CASSLGPGVGANV. The CDR3 as a whole reads CASSLGPGVGANVLFF.

This clone was seen at least ten times. The CDR3 goes on 3 residues after the read ends, and that part is filled in from the germline J gene. J is TRBJ2-1 and V is TRBV19, with 8 bases matching TRBD1. Trimming took 4 bases from V and 5 from J; bases not matched to a gene: 13. CDR1 and CDR2 (germline): LNHDA, SQIVND (reference sequence). The CDR3 is 17 residues long. The CDR3 DNA, read in part, is TGTGCCAGTAGTAGCCCATCGGGTCAGGGGGCCGACAATGAG. It is translated as CASSSPSGQGADNE. The whole CDR3 sequence is CASSSPSGQGADNEQFF.

This clone was picked up many times. The read ends 3 residues before the CDR3 terminus; that terminus is restored from the germline J gene. The rearrangement uses TRBV30 and TRBJ1-2, with D possibly TRBD1 on 6 matching bases. The germline V gene has CDR1 GTSNPN and CDR2 SVGIG (reference sequence). Trimming shortened V by 5 bases and J by 0 bases, and 10 bases separated the two germline ends. CDR3 length: 13 amino acids. CDR3 DNA (partial): TGTGCCTGGTCCCAGGGGACTAACTATGGC. It encodes CAWSQGTNYG. The whole CDR3 sequence reads CAWSQGTNYGYTF.

This clone was seen repeatedly, ten times or more. The sequenced fragment ends 3 residues before the CDR3 boundary, so the rest is inferred from the germline J gene. This chain links TRBV7-9 with TRBJ2-7, with D maybe TRBD1 (6 bases). In germline, CDR1 is SEHNR, CDR2 FQNEAQ (reference sequence). The ends were cut back, 4 bases at V and 5 bases at J, with 12 bases in the middle. The CDR3 sequence is 13 residues long. Partial CDR3 DNA: TGTGCCAGCAGCTCCCCGGACAGCCACGAG. Encoded protein: CASSSPDSHE. The whole CDR3 region reads CASSSPDSHEQYF.

This clone occurred many times. The read halts 3 residues ahead of the CDR3 end, with the missing end drawn from the germline J gene. The rearrangement joins TRBV5-1 to TRBJ1-2; no clear D. Trimming removed 0 bases from V and 5 bases from J, with 8 bases in between. This CDR3 has 13 residues. CDR1 SGHRS and CDR2 YFSETQ come from the germline V gene. The CDR3 region is CASSLVGSYGYTF. The covered CDR3 bases are TGCGCCAGCAGCTTGGTGGGCAGTTATGGC.

The sample holds many counts of this clone. Read data end 3 residues before the CDR3 end; the end is taken from the germline J gene. This rearrangement joins TRBV20-1 to TRBJ2-3; 7 positions match TRBD2. The CDR3 has 12 amino acids. CDR1 is DFQATT, CDR2 SNEGSKA, per germline (reference sequence). V shed 7 bases, J shed 3 bases, and the junction held 4 bases outside the gene matches. CDR3 in amino acids: CSGGGGTDTQYF. The covered CDR3 bases are TGCAGTGGAGGCGGGGGTACAGATACG.

This clone was counted many times. The CDR3 end lies 3 residues beyond the end of the read and is filled in from the germline J gene. This sample also contains other DNA sequences that code for the same CDR3. The chain joins TRBV20-1 to TRBJ1-3; no firm D call. Germline CDR1 and CDR2: DFQATT and SNEGSKA (reference sequence). This CDR3 has 16 residues. V lost 4 bases, J lost 2 bases, and 18 bases lay in between. CDR3 bases read: TGCAGTGCTAACACCAACCCGGAGGGCCCTGGAAACACC. This encodes CSANTNPEGPGNT. The whole CDR3 sequence reads CSANTNPEGPGNTIYF.

This clone showed up many times. The CDR3 extends 3 residues past the end of the read, so its final part is completed from the germline J gene. The chain employs TRBV19 and TRBJ2-3; 10 bases map to TRBD1. There are 17 residues in the CDR3. Trimming at V came to 0 bases and at J to 6 bases, leaving 9 bases not matched to a gene. Germline CDR1 LNHDA, CDR2 SQIVND (reference sequence). The sequenced CDR3 bases are TGTGCCAGTAGTATAGACCCCCGGACAGGGGGGAGGGATACG. Protein sequence: CASSIDPRTGGRDT. The entire CDR3 protein is CASSIDPRTGGRDTQYF.

In this sample, this clone turned up many times. The junction departs from germline at one end; a sequencing error may be responsible. The CDR3 goes on 3 residues after the read ends, and that part is filled in from the germline J gene. The V call is TRBV5-4, the J call TRBJ2-1; D ambiguous. There are 12 residues in the CDR3. The V gene's germline CDR1 is SGHNT and CDR2 YYREEE (reference sequence). The DNA read from the CDR3 is TGTGCCAGCAGCTTGGCCTATAATGAG. As protein: CASSLAYNE. The full CDR3 protein reads CASSLAYNEQFF.

This clone was seen many times. The read ends 3 residues early relative to the CDR3; the germline J gene fills the gap. The chain joins TRBV19 to TRBJ1-5, with D possibly being TRBD1 (6 bases). Germline CDR1 reads LNHDA; CDR2 reads SQIVND (reference sequence). This CDR3 is built from 13 residues. V shed 4 bases and J shed 7 bases, with 11 bases lying between them. This chain's CDR3 is CASSTGDGQPQHF. The sequenced part of the CDR3 DNA is TGTGCCAGTAGTACAGGGGACGGGCAGCCC.

This clone was seen at least ten times. The CDR3 extends 3 residues past the end of the read, so its final part is completed from the germline J gene. The chain is built from TRBV13 and TRBJ2-2; D is possibly TRBD1 (5 bases). Trimming removed 1 base at V and 6 bases at J, with 6 bases between. Looked up from germline, CDR1 is PRHDT and CDR2 is FYEKMQ (reference sequence). There are 13 residues in the CDR3. Incomplete CDR3 DNA: TGTGCCAGCAGCTTAGAAGGGGCCGGGGAG. It encodes CASSLEGAGE. The CDR3 in full is CASSLEGAGELFF.

The table lists this clone with many counts. The read gets to within 3 residues of the CDR3 end, and the germline J gene fills in the rest. This chain joins TRBV4-2 and TRBJ2-3; no clear D. The length of the CDR3 is 13 residues. The germline V gene has CDR1 LGHNA and CDR2 YNFKEQ. V gave up 1 base and J gave up 4 bases, with 6 bases separating them. The CDR3 region is CASSQGLSDTQYF. Incomplete CDR3 DNA: TGTGCCAGCAGCCAAGGGCTTTCAGATACG.

This clone was counted ten times or more. The sequence runs out 3 residues before the end of the CDR3; the remainder is reconstructed from the germline J gene. The genes are TRBV29-1 and TRBJ2-7; 9 bases are a match to TRBD1. CDR1 and CDR2 (germline): SQVTM, ANQGSEA. The ends lost 3 bases at V and 4 bases at J; junction bases unmatched: 4. CDR3 length equals 13 residues. The sequenced CDR3 bases are TGCAGCGTTGATAAGGGACAGGGTTACGAG. Residues: CSVDKGQGYE. The whole CDR3 sequence reads CSVDKGQGYEQYF.

This clone was found many times. The read terminates 3 residues ahead of where the CDR3 ends, so the germline J gene completes it. The rearrangement joins TRBV20-1 to TRBJ2-7; TRBD2 matches at 9 bases. CDR1 and CDR2 (germline): DFQATT, SNEGSKA (reference sequence). J gave up 3 bases and V 3 bases, and 6 bases lay outside the gene matches. The CDR3 loop spans 14 amino acids. The sequenced CDR3 bases are TGCAGTGCTAGGGGGCTAGCGGGACTCTACGAG. Protein product: CSARGLAGLYE. The whole CDR3 region reads CSARGLAGLYEQYF.

This clone was seen ten or more times. With the read ending 3 residues before the CDR3 end, the germline J gene is used to fill in that end. J is TRBJ2-5 and V is TRBV29-1; TRBD1 matches 10 bases. The V gene's germline CDR1 is SQVTM and CDR2 ANQGSEA. V lost 6 bases and J lost 3; bases outside the gene matches: 4. This CDR3 is 13 amino acids long. The sequenced part of the CDR3 DNA is TGCAGCGTACGGACAGGGGGAGAAGAGACC. Translation gives CSVRTGGEET. The complete CDR3 reads CSVRTGGEETQYF.

This clone was found many times. The CDR3 end is not reached by the read, which stops 3 residues before it; the germline J gene fills it in. The rearrangement uses TRBV29-1 and TRBJ2-2, with 7 bases that match TRBD2. With V trimmed by 7 bases and J by 1 base, 0 bases remained unmatched. The CDR3 runs to 12 residues. In germline, CDR1 is SQVTM, CDR2 ANQGSEA. The DNA read from the CDR3 is TGCAGCGGGGGGGGGAACACCGGGGAG. Translating it yields CSGGGNTGE. The whole CDR3 region reads CSGGGNTGELFF.

Remarks on this clone: A read error is likely here: a far larger clone is one base away. The sequenced fragment ends 3 residues before the CDR3 boundary, so the rest is inferred from the germline J gene. V and J are TRBV30 and TRBJ1-6; D is perhaps TRBD1 (5 bases). CDR3 length: 16 amino acids. CDR1 is GTSNPN and CDR2 is SVGIG in the germline V gene (reference sequence). The sequenced part of the CDR3 DNA is TGTGCCTCGAGTATTGCGGGGGGTCCCTATAATTCACCC. This codes for CASSIAGGPYNSP. The entire CDR3 sequence reads CASSIAGGPYNSPLHF.

This clone appeared many times. The DNA ends 3 residues before the CDR3 does, and the rest of the CDR3 is filled in from the germline J gene. V and J are TRBV20-1 and TRBJ1-1; a possible D gene is TRBD1 (6 bases). V was cut by 0 bases and J by 4 bases, with 18 bases left in between. The CDR3 spans 16 residues. From germline, CDR1 is DFQATT and CDR2 SNEGSKA (reference sequence). CDR3 bases read: TGCAGTGCTAGAGACTACGCCCTACAGGGATCCACTGAA. This sequence encodes CSARDYALQGSTE. The CDR3 in full is CSARDYALQGSTEAFF.

This clone was detected ten times or more. The observed sequence ends 3 residues before the CDR3 terminus, with the missing tail filled in from the germline J gene. The chain couples TRBV29-1 to TRBJ1-1; no reliable D call. Germline CDR1 is SQVTM and CDR2 is ANQGSEA. V lost 1 base to trimming and J lost 6 bases, with 18 bases between them. The CDR3 has 15 residues. Here the CDR3 reads CSVEVPQRAVAEAFF. CDR3 DNA (partial): TGCAGCGTTGAAGTTCCCCAGAGGGCCGTGGCTGAA.

In this sample, this clone turned up a few times. The observed sequence ends 3 residues before the CDR3 terminus, with the missing tail filled in from the germline J gene. This rearrangement joins TRBV6-1 to TRBJ1-2, with D uncertain. Germline CDR1 is MNHNS and CDR2 is SASEGT. The CDR3 sequence is 15 residues long. The covered CDR3 bases are TGTGCCAGCAGTGAAGCCCTACGGCGGGGAGATACC. Translated, it gives CASSEALRRGDT. The whole CDR3 sequence reads CASSEALRRGDTYTF.

This clone was observed many times. The read gets to within 3 residues of the CDR3 end, and the germline J gene fills in the rest. The chain couples TRBV5-4 to TRBJ2-6; 8 bases map to TRBD1. This CDR3 has 16 amino acids. The germline gives CDR1 SGHNT, CDR2 YYREEE (reference sequence). Trimming took 6 bases from V and 4 from J; bases not matched to a gene: 9. CDR3 sequence reads: CASTNTGGAGANVLTF. Incomplete CDR3 DNA: TGTGCCAGCACCAACACAGGGGGAGCAGGGGCCAACGTC.

This clone was recorded many times. The read halts 3 residues ahead of the CDR3 end, with the missing end drawn from the germline J gene. The chain is built from TRBV5-1 and TRBJ1-1; weak D call: TRBD1 (5 bases). Deletions cut 5 bases from V and 2 bases from J, with 10 bases between. Germline CDR1 SGHRS, CDR2 YFSETQ. This CDR3 is 13 amino acids long. The sequenced CDR3 bases are TGCGCCAGCAGATTCGACAGTAACACTGAA. Protein: CASRFDSNTE. The entire CDR3 sequence reads CASRFDSNTEAFF.

This clone was picked up many times. The missing CDR3 end, 3 residues past where the read stops, is filled in from the germline J gene. J is TRBJ2-3 and V is TRBV19; perhaps TRBD1 as D (5 bases). This CDR3 comprises 15 residues. Germline CDR1 is LNHDA and CDR2 is SQIVND (reference sequence). V was shortened by 3 bases and J by 1 base, with 11 bases between the two germline ends. CDR3 DNA, as far as it was read: TGTGCCAGTAGTATTCAGGGTTCGGGCACAGATACG. It specifies CASSIQGSGTDT. The full CDR3 is CASSIQGSGTDTQYF. Using reference TRBV19 and TRBJ2-3 for the parts outside the CDR3, the full variable domain is DGGITQSPKYLFRKEGQNVTLSCEQNLNHDAMYWYRQDPGQGLRLIYYSQIVNDFQKGDIAEGYSVSREKKESFPLTVTSAQKNPTAFYLCASSIQGSGTDTQYFGPGTRLTVL.

This clone was seen many times. Read data end 3 residues before the CDR3 end; the end is taken from the germline J gene. J is TRBJ1-5 and V is TRBV19; 9 nucleotides agree with TRBD1. Germline trimming cut 6 bases from V and 7 bases from J; bases unmatched to any gene: 4. The V gene's germline CDR1 is LNHDA and CDR2 SQIVND (reference sequence). The CDR3 is 13 amino acids. CDR3 region: CASSGQGKQPQHF. Incomplete CDR3 DNA: TGTGCCAGTAGCGGACAGGGGAAACAGCCC.

This clone was seen repeatedly, ten times or more. The CDR3 goes on 3 residues after the read ends, and that part is filled in from the germline J gene. The chain couples TRBV20-1 to TRBJ2-3, with D unclear. The CDR3 is made up of 15 amino acids. CDR1 DFQATT and CDR2 SNEGSKA come from the germline V gene (reference sequence). The V and J ends lost 3 bases and 2 bases respectively, with 15 bases between them. The CDR3 spells CSASESRTYTDTQYF. The sequenced part of the CDR3 DNA is TGCAGTGCTAGTGAAAGCCGAACCTACACAGATACG.

This clone has a count of ten or more. From the germline J gene comes the end of the CDR3, since the read stops 3 residues before it. The V and J genes are TRBV20-1 and TRBJ1-5, with 7 bases that match TRBD1. The CDR3 has 14 amino acids. The germline V gene has CDR1 DFQATT and CDR2 SNEGSKA (reference sequence). Losses at the gene ends were 4 bases for V and 3 bases for J; bases not matched to a gene: 6. The sequenced CDR3 bases are TGCAGTGCTAAGGGACAGTTCCCCAATCAGCCC. Its translation: CSAKGQFPNQP. The CDR3 reads in full as CSAKGQFPNQPQHF.